A selection of T cell receptor beta chains follows, all from one sample in a study of blood T cell repertoires in COVID-19. Using immunoSEQ multiplex PCR, the repertoire was profiled, and TCRdb retains in-frame clones only, with some absent. The sample carries about 190,000 clones, 80% to 90% recorded once. The sequencing sample was made of peripheral blood. The receptors were sampled from an older woman with active or convalescent COVID-19. Each CDR3 is given with its conserved first and last residue. A D gene is named only where the DNA matches it firmly. The size of a clone is reported for some rows only, either as once, few or many, or as a class for expanded clones.

size	D	V	J	DNA	CDR3
-	-	TRBV2	TRBJ1-4	TGTGCCAGCAGGACCGGGGGGGCGTGGGAAAAACTGTTTTTT	CASRTGGAWEKLFF
few	TRBD1	TRBV7-8	TRBJ1-5	TGTGCCAGCAGCTTGGGACAGGGTTATCAGCCCCAGCATTTT	CASSLGQGYQPQHF
-	-	TRBV18	TRBJ1-1	TGTGCCAGCTCTTCCACGACTAACACTGAAGCTTTCTTT	CASSSTTNTEAFF
-	-	TRBV21-1	TRBJ2-7	TGTGCCAGCAGCCGCGGTATCAACGAGCAGTACTTC	CASSRGINEQYF
-	TRBD2	TRBV6-5	TRBJ2-3	TGTGCCAGCAGTTTAGCGGGTTCGACAGATACGCAGTATTTT	CASSLAGSTDTQYF
few	TRBD1	TRBV6-5	TRBJ2-7	TGTGCCAGCAACCGGGACAGCCGCCCCTACGAGCAGTACTTC	CASNRDSRPYEQYF
-	TRBD2	TRBV7-2	TRBJ2-2	TGTGCCAGCAGCTTAGAATCGGCGACTAGCGGGTTGTACACCGGGGAGCTGTTTTTT	CASSLESATSGLYTGELFF
-	-	TRBV28	TRBJ2-5	TGTGCCAGCAAAGGGGGGGGGTACCAAGAGACCCAGTACTTC	CASKGGGYQETQYF
-	-	TRBV7-4	TRBJ2-3	TGTGCCAGCAGCTTTTTCTCACAGGCGAAGGGGGAACCATTCACAGATACGCAGTATTTT	CASSFFSQAKGEPFTDTQYF
-	-	TRBV5-1	TRBJ2-7	TGCGCCAGCAGCTTGGCGGGGGTCGGGCAGTACTTC	CASSLAGVGQYF
-	-	TRBV19	TRBJ2-7	TGTGCCAGTAGTCCTGCGACAGGGGAGGGGGAGCAGTACTTC	CASSPATGEGEQYF
-	-	TRBV3-1/TRBV3-2	TRBJ1-4	TGTGCCAGCAGCCCACAGGTGGTTTGGGGAAAACTGTTTTTT	CASSPQVVWGKLFF
few	-	TRBV9	TRBJ1-1	TGTGCCAGCAGCGTAGGTTCCCAGAACACTGAAGCTTTCTTT	CASSVGSQNTEAFF
-	-	TRBV12-1	TRBJ2-1	TGTGCCAGCAGCCCGACTAGCGGGAGGGAGCAGTTCTTC	CASSPTSGREQFF
-	TRBD1	TRBV27	TRBJ1-6	TGTGCCAGCAGTCTCTTCCGACCACAGGGGGCGGGTAATTCACCCCTCCACTTT	CASSLFRPQGAGNSPLHF
-	-	TRBV5-4	TRBJ2-2	TGTGCCAGCAGCTTGGGGGTTCAGGCTTCTACCGGGGAGCTGTTTTTT	CASSLGVQASTGELFF
-	TRBD2	TRBV9	TRBJ2-1	TGTGCCAGCAGCGTAGCTGCGGGAGGGCCGGGCTCCTACAATGAGCAGTTCTTC	CASSVAAGGPGSYNEQFF
-	TRBD2	TRBV4-2	TRBJ2-2	TGTGCCAGCAGCCCTTTAGCGGGAGTACGTGCCGGGGAGCTGTTTTTT	CASSPLAGVRAGELFF
once	-	TRBV21-1	TRBJ2-5	TGTGCCAGCAGCATTGGGGGGATAGAGACCCAGTACTTC	CASSIGGIETQYF
many	-	TRBV28	TRBJ2-5	TGTGCCAGCAGCGGAGTCCAAGAGACCCAGTACTTC	CASSGVQETQYF
-	TRBD2	TRBV9	TRBJ2-7	TGTGCCAGCAGCGTAGATCCGGGGACTAGCTCTCACATATTGAACTACGAGCAGTACTTC	CASSVDPGTSSHILNYEQYF
-	-	TRBV6-5	TRBJ2-1	TGTGCCAGCAGTCCTAGACAGGTCGCCTACAATGAGCAGTTCTTC	CASSPRQVAYNEQFF
-	-	TRBV19	TRBJ1-5	TGTGCCAGTAGTGACCACCGGGATCAGCCCCAGCATTTT	CASSDHRDQPQHF
-	TRBD2	TRBV12-3/TRBV12-4	TRBJ2-3	TGTGCCAGCAGTCCGCCGGGGGGGACGCAGTATTTT	CASSPPGGTQYF
-	TRBD2	TRBV28	TRBJ2-3	TGTGCCAGCAGTTTACGGAGCGGGAGGGTTGGCGCAGATACGCAGTATTTT	CASSLRSGRVGADTQYF
-	TRBD1	TRBV30	TRBJ1-2	TGTGCCTCCTTGGGGAGGGACAGGGGGCCCTATGGCTACACCTTC	CASLGRDRGPYGYTF
-	-	TRBV6-5	TRBJ1-5	TGTGCCAGCAGTTACGGCAGGGCTAGTCAGCCCCAGCATTTT	CASSYGRASQPQHF
-	-	TRBV3-1/TRBV3-2	TRBJ2-1	TGTGCCAGCAGCCATTTTATCGGGAGATCCTACAATGAGCAGTTCTTC	CASSHFIGRSYNEQFF
-	-	TRBV5-1	TRBJ2-5	TGCGCCAGCAGCTTGATCCTAGAGGAGACCCAGTACTTC	CASSLILEETQYF